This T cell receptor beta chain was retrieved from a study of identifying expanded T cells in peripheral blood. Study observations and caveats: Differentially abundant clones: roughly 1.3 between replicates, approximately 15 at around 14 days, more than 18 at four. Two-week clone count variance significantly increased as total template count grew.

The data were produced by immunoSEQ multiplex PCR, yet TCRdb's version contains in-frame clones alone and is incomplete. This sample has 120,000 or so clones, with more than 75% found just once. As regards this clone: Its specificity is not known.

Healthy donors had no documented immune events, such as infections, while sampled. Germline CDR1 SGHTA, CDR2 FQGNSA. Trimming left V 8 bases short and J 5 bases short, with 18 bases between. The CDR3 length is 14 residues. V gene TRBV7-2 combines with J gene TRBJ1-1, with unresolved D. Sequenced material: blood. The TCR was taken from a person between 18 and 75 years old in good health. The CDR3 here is CASGLPPFKTEAFF. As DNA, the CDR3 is TGTGCCAGCGGACTCCCCCCTTTCAAGACTGAAGCTTTCTTT. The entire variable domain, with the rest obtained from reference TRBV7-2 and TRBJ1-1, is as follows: GAGVSQSPSNKVTEKGKDVELRCDPISGHTALYWYRQSLGQGLEFLIYFQGNSAPDKSGLPSDRFSAERTGGSVSTLTIQRTQQEDSAVYLCASGLPPFKTEAFFGQGTRLTVV.